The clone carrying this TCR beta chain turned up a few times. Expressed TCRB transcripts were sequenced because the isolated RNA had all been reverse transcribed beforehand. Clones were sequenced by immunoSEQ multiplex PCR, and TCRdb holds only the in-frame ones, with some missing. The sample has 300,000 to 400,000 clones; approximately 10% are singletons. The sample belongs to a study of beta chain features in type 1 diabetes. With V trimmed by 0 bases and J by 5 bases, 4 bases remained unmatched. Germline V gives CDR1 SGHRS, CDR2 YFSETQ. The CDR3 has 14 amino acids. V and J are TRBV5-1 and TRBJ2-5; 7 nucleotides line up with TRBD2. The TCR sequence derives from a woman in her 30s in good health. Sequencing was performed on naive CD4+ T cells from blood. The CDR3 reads CASSLGGTMETQYF. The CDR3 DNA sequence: TGCGCCAGCAGCTTGGGCGGGACTATGGAGACCCAGTACTTC.